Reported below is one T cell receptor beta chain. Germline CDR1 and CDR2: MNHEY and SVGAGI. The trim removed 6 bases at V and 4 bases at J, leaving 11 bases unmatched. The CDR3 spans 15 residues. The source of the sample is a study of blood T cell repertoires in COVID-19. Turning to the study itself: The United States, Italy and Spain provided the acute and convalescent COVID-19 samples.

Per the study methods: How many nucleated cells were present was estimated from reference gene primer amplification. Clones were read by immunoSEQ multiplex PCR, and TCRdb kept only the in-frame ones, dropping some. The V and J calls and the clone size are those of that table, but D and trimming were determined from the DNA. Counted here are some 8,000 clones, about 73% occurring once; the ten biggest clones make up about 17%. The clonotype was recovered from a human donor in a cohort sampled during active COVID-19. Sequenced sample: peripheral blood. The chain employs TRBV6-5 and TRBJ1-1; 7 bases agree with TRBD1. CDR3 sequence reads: CASRLDREGTTEAFF. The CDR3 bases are TGTGCCAGCAGACTTGACAGGGAAGGTACCACTGAAGCTTTCTTT.